This paragraph covers one TCR beta chain sequence. Its antigen is still unknown. The CDR3 totals 16 residues. In germline, CDR1 is SGHKS, CDR2 YYEKEE (reference sequence). The V end lost 4 bases, the J end lost 4 bases, and 18 bases lay between the germline ends. The TCRbeta library incorporated unique molecular identifiers. A single record per CDR3 protein comes from TCRdb applying MiXCR to the PCR reads. The data contain 540,000 or so distinct CDR3 sequences, 23% of them seen just once; the ten biggest clones take up 13% to 15%. The data were taken from a study of T-cell reconstitution after alpha-beta-depleted transplantation in children. General observations from the study: Some patients owed their high day-60 TCRbeta diversity to surviving recipient T cells and thymic progenitors. Counts and diversity of T cells one year after transplant came mostly from newly produced T cells. About two months after transplant, alpha-beta T cells reportedly came from several hundred expanded graft clones.

The sequence came from a boy under two years old who had a stem cell transplant for acute myeloid leukemia, so the T cells may come from the graft donor. The sequences come from PBMCs, mostly from graft donor cells, collected 360 days after TCRalphabeta/CD19-depleted stem cell transplant. This chain links TRBV5-5 with TRBJ1-5, with D possibly being TRBD1 (5 bases). CDR3 DNA sequence: TGTGCCAGCAGCCCTTCTTCGGGGGGAGCTAATCAGCCCCAGCATTTT. Protein: CASSPSSGGANQPQHF. Supplemented by reference TRBV5-5 and TRBJ1-5, the full variable domain reads DAGVTQSPTHLIKTRGQQVTLRCSPISGHKSVSWYQQVLGQGPQFIFQYYEKEERGRGNFPDRFSARQFPNYSSELNVNALLLGDSALYLCASSPSSGGANQPQHFGDGTRLSIL.